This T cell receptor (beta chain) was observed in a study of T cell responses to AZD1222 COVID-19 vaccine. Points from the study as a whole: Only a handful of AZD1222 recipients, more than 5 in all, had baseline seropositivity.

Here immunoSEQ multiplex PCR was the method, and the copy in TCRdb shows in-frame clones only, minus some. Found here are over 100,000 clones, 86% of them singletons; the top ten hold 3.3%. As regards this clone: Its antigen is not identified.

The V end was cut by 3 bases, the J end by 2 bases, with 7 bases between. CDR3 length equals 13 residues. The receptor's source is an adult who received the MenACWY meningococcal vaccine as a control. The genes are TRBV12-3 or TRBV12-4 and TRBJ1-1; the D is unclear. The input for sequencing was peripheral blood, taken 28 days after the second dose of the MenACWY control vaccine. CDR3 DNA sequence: TGTGCCAGCAGTTTCTCAATAAACACTGAAGCTTTCTTT. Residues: CASSFSINTEAFF.